Listed below are T cell receptor beta chains from one sample, sequenced in a study of CXCR3-negative and CXCR3-positive naive CD8 T cells. TCRdb processed the 5' RACE reads again and assigns one entry to each CDR3 protein, with no DNA. The sample's table shows tens of thousands of distinct CDR3 sequences. The material sequenced was naive CXCR3- CD8+ T cells from blood. The source of these receptors is a human donor in good health. Some clones in this sample may be carry-over from other donors' samples. Both conserved end residues are part of each CDR3. Not all rows give a size; the values are once, few, many and, for expanded clones, a class.

>NA|TRBJ2-7|TRBV28
CASRGKSSYEQYF
>NA|TRBJ2-2|TRBV12-3/TRBV12-4
CASSRPGAGELFF
>NA|TRBJ2-7|TRBV7-3
CASVVRGSYEQYF
>NA|TRBJ1-3|TRBV7-9
CASSPVEGIGNTIYF
>NA|TRBJ1-2|TRBV27
CASRSPGGVGYTF
>NA|TRBJ1-1|TRBV2
CASEESNTEAFF
>NA|TRBJ2-3|TRBV12-3/TRBV12-4
CASSLDLDTQYF
>NA|TRBJ2-1|TRBV19
CASSSDREWNEQFF
>NA|TRBJ2-7|TRBV3-1
CASSQDIWTPYEQYF
>NA|TRBJ2-7|TRBV12-3/TRBV12-4
CASSFGTHLAGYEQYF
>NA|TRBJ2-1|TRBV12-3/TRBV12-4
CASSWGTGSTEQFF
>NA|TRBJ2-3|TRBV19
CASRVTDTQYF
>NA|TRBJ2-7|TRBV7-9
CASSLSGTSPYEQYF
>NA|TRBJ2-7|TRBV6-5
CASSYSGEGYEQYF
>NA|TRBJ2-3|TRBV20-1
CSARWDSSADTQYF
>NA|TRBJ2-1|TRBV3-1
CASSQEGQGVGEQFF
>NA|TRBJ2-1|TRBV29-1
CSAGAYNEQFF
>NA|TRBJ2-1|TRBV7-8
CASSLAQGAGEQFF
>NA|TRBJ2-3|TRBV13
CASTLGQGADTQYF
>NA|TRBJ2-1|TRBV27
CASSPTGGPYNEQFF
>NA|TRBJ1-2|TRBV11-2
CASSPQGAGYGYTF
>NA|TRBJ1-2|TRBV29-1
CSVLNRVDYGYTF
>NA|TRBJ2-1|TRBV7-9
CASSQGTSGSSDEQFF
>NA|TRBJ2-7|TRBV12-3/TRBV12-4
CASSGTSYEQYF
>medium-sized|TRBJ2-5|TRBV29-1
CSVEDQDRFQETQYF
>NA|TRBJ2-1|TRBV20-1
CSAHPLAGGPSNEQFF
>NA|TRBJ1-2|TRBV4-1
CASSQDAGGAYGYTF
>NA|TRBJ1-2|TRBV28
CASSLREQGAYGYTF
>NA|TRBJ2-3|TRBV20-1
CSARRSRHGPGTDTQYF
>NA|TRBJ2-3|TRBV5-1
CASSLGDRSLSTDTQYF
>NA|TRBJ2-7|TRBV21-1
CASKVGEDYEQYF
>NA|TRBJ2-7|TRBV9
CASSSPASYEQYF
>NA|TRBJ2-3|TRBV28
CASSLREFADTQYF
>NA|TRBJ2-1|TRBV6-5
CASSYGGNEQFF
>NA|TRBJ2-1|TRBV4-2
CASSQDRAAGGNEQFF
>NA|TRBJ1-1|TRBV12-3/TRBV12-4
CASSLIMLGVGLTEAFF
>NA|TRBJ2-7|TRBV20-1
CSARDVLESYEQYF
>NA|TRBJ2-5|TRBV6-5
CASSYGGLWETQYF
>NA|TRBJ1-2|TRBV27
CASSPGQGRGYGYTF
>NA|TRBJ2-5|TRBV20-1
CSARDPLAGPTVETQYF
>NA|TRBJ2-7|TRBV10-3
CAAGGIRQGAYEQYF
>NA|TRBJ1-2|TRBV28
CASSHRGPYPYTF
>NA|TRBJ2-7|TRBV15
CATSGGQVSYEQYF
>NA|TRBJ1-2|TRBV29-1
CSVPRGGGYTF
>NA|TRBJ2-5|TRBV28
CASSLRLGAHQETQYF
>NA|TRBJ1-1|TRBV6-6
CASSFRRDTEAFF
>NA|TRBJ2-1|TRBV7-9
CASSYQADYNEQFF
>NA|TRBJ2-5|TRBV2
CASTPGTSGGQETQYF
>NA|TRBJ2-7|TRBV29-1
CSVEWGGTASYERYF
>NA|TRBJ2-7|TRBV11-2
CASSLVGGAIEQYF
>NA|TRBJ1-6|TRBV6-5
CASSYSARAGSPLHF
>NA|TRBJ1-2|TRBV6-5
CASSYSNYRGHGYTF
>NA|TRBJ2-3|TRBV7-9
CASSPHYPTTNTQYF
>NA|TRBJ2-3|TRBV5-1
CASSLEATSTDTQYF
>NA|TRBJ2-7|TRBV7-2
CASSLIRGRDGSGSYEQYF
>NA|TRBJ2-1|TRBV15
CATSRGIQGTYNEQFF